This T cell receptor beta chain was captured in a study of beta chain features in type 1 diabetes. Every isolated RNA sample was fully reverse transcribed, so sequencing captured expressed TCRB transcripts. An average of around 3.4 million reads was obtained for naive, central memory and regulatory T cell samples. Profiled with immunoSEQ multiplex PCR; TCRdb holds only in-frame clones, not every one. The profile covers 970,000 or so clones, with 17% appearing a single time and 0.023% taken by the ten largest. The study, taken as a whole, reports: All four CD4+ subsets from Type 1 diabetes patients carried moderately but significantly shorter TCRB CDR3s.

This clone was detected a few times. The antigen remains unidentified. This receptor was obtained from a young woman in good health. Material for sequencing was naive CD4+ T cells from blood.

This CDR3 is CASSPRPAQETQYF. The CDR3 nucleotides read TGTGCCAGCAGCCCCCGGCCGGCCCAAGAGACCCAGTACTTC. The V and J genes are TRBV7-2 and TRBJ2-5; D gene unclear. CDR1 and CDR2 (germline): SGHTA, FQGNSA. Trimming pared 5 bases from V and 1 base from J, leaving 11 bases between. This CDR3 comprises 14 residues.